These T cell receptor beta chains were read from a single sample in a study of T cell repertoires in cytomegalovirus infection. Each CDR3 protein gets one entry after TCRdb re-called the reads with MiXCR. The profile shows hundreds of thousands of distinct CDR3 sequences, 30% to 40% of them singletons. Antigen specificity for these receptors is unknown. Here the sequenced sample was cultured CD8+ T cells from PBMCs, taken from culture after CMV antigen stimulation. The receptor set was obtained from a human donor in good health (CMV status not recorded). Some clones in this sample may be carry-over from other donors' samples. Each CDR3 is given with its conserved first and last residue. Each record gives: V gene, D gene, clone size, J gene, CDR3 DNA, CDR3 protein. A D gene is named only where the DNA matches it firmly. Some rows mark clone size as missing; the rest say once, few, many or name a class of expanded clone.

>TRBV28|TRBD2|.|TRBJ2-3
TGTGCCAGCAGTCGGACTAGCGGGGGTGGGGAACCAGATACGCAGTATTTT
CASSRTSGGGEPDTQYF
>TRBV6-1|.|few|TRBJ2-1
TGTGCCAGCAGTGAAGTGGGGCTGGCAAATGAGCAGTTCTTC
CASSEVGLANEQFF
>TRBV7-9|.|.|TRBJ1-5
TGTGCCAGCAGCTTAGCGGGCCCGGGAGGCAATCAGCCCCAGCATTTT
CASSLAGPGGNQPQHF
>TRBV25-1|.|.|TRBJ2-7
TGTGCCAGCCGCACCGGGGGAACCGAGCAGTACTTC
CASRTGGTEQYF
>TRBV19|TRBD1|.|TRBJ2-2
TGTGTCAGTAGGTCATTTTGGGGACAGGGGGCGACCGGGGAGCTGTTTTTT
CVSRSFWGQGATGELFF
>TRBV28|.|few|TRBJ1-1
TGTGCCAGCAGGGCCATGGAGGGCCTGAAGGGCACTGAAGCTTTCTTT
CASRAMEGLKGTEAFF
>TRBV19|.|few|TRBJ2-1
TGTGCCAGTAGTAGGGGTAGGCAAGAGCTGTTCTTC
CASSRGRQELFF
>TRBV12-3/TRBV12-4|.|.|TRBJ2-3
TGTGCCAGCACTCCATTCACAGATACGCAGTATTTT
CASTPFTDTQYF
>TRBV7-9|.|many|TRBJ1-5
TGTGCCAGCAGCCCACAGGACCCTAGCAATCAGCCCCAGCATTTT
CASSPQDPSNQPQHF
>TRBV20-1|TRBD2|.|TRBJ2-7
TGCAGTGCCGATCTCGGCGGGGGGGCCATGGACGAGCAGTACTTC
CSADLGGGAMDEQYF
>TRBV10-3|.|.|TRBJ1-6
TGTGCCATCAGTGAGTCCAAAGGACCGGGTGATATGACACCCCTCCACTTT
CAISESKGPGDMTPLHF
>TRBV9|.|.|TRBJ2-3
TGTGCCAGCAGCGTAGATGGCAGCGGAACAAGCACAGATACGCAGTATTTT
CASSVDGSGTSTDTQYF
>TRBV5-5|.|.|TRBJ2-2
TGTGCCAGCAGCTTCCCTAGGGGCACCGGGGAGCTGTTTTTT
CASSFPRGTGELFF
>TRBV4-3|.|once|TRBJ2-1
TGCGCCAGCAGCCAAGGGGTCAGGGCCGATGAGCAGTTCTTC
CASSQGVRADEQFF
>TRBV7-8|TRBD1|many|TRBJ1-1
TGTGCCAGCAGCTCCGGGACAGCGAACACTGAAGCTTTCTTT
CASSSGTANTEAFF
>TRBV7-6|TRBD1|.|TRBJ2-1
TGTGCCAGCAGCTTAGCGGACAGGGTAGCCTACAATGAGCAGTTCTTC
CASSLADRVAYNEQFF
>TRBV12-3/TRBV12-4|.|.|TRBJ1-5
TGTGCCAGCAGTTTCGGGAAGGCTCAGCCCCAGCATTTT
CASSFGKAQPQHF
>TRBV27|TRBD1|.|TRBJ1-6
TGTGCCAGCAGCCCCACAGGGGGCGCCCATAATTCACCCCTCCACTTT
CASSPTGGAHNSPLHF
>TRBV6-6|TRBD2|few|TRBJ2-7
TGTGCCAGCAGTACCGCGGCTAGCGGGGGCCTCGGGGAGCAGTACTTC
CASSTAASGGLGEQYF
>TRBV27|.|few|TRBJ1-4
TGTGCCAGCAGTACAGGGTCCGGGGTTGGTGAAAAACTGTTTTTT
CASSTGSGVGEKLFF
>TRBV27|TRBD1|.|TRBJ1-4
TGTGCCAGCAGTCCTAGGACAGGCACTAATGAAAAACTGTTTTTT
CASSPRTGTNEKLFF
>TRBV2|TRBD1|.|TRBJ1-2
TGTGCCAGCAGTGAAGGGACAGGGGAGTACTATGGCTACACCTTC
CASSEGTGEYYGYTF
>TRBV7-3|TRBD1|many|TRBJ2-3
TGTGCCAGCAGCCCCACAGGGGGGAGTCCAGATACGCAGTATTTT
CASSPTGGSPDTQYF
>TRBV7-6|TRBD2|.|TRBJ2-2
TGTGCCAGCAGCTTAGCGCGGCTAGCGGGGGGGCCACGCACCGGGGAGCTGTTTTTT
CASSLARLAGGPRTGELFF
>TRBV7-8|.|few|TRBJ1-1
TGTGCCAGCAGCTTAGCGGGGGGGGGGAGAACCACTGAAGCTTTCTTT
CASSLAGGGRTTEAFF
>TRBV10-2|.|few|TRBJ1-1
TGCGCCACCATTCAGGGGTATGAAGCTTTCTTT
CATIQGYEAFF
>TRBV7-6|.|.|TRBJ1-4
TGTGCCAGCAGCCTTATCGATAACGAAAAACTGTTTTTT
CASSLIDNEKLFF
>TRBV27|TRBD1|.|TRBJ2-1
TGTGCCAGCAGTCCACTCGGACAGGGGGGCTACAATGAGCAGTTCTTC
CASSPLGQGGYNEQFF
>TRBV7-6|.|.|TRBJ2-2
TGTGCCAGCAGCTTAGGATGGGAGGACACCGGGGAGCTGTTTTTT
CASSLGWEDTGELFF
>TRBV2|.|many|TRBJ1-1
TGTGCCAGCGCGACGGCAAGGTACACTGAAGCTTTCTTT
CASATARYTEAFF
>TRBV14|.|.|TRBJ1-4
TGTGCCAGCAGCCAAGACGTCCGGGCCAAAGGCCTCGGGTGGGAAAAACTGTTTTTT
CASSQDVRAKGLGWEKLFF